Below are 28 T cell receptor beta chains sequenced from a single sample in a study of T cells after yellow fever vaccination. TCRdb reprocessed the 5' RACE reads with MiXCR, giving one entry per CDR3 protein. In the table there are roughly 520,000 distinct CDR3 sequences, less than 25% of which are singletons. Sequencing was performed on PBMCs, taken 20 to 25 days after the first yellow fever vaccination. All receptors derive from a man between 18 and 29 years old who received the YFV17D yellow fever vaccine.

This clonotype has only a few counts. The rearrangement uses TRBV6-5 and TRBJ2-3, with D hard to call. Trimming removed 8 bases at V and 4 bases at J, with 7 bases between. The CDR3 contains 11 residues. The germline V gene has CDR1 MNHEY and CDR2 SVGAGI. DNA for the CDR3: TGTGCCAGCCGCCGTTCAGATACGCAGTATTTT. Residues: CASRRSDTQYF.

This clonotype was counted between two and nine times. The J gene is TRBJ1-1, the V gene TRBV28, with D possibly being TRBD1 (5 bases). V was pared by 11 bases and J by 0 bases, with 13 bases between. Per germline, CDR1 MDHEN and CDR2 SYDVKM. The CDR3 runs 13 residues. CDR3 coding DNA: TGTGCCTGGAGAGACAGCATGAACACTGAAGCTTTCTTT. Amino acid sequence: CAWRDSMNTEAFF.

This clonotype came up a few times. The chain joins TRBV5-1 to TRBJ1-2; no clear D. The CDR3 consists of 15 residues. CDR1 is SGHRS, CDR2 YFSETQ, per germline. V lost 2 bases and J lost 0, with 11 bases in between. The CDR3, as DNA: TGCGCCAGCAGCTTCGCACGTCGAACTAACTATGGCTACACCTTC. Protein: CASSFARRTNYGYTF.

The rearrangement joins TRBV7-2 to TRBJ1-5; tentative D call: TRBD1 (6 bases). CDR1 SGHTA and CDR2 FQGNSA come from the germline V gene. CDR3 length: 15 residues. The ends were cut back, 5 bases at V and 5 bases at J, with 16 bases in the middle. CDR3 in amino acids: CASSPTRDIDQPQHF. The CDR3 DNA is TGTGCCAGCAGCCCAACCCGGGACATTGATCAGCCCCAGCATTTT.

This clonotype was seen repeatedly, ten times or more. The CDR3 protein is CASGPGTLSGKTQYF. DNA for the CDR3: TGTGCCAGCGGGCCAGGGACTCTGTCGGGGAAGACCCAGTACTTC. The V gene is TRBV2, the J gene TRBJ2-5; D may be TRBD2 (6 bases). This CDR3 region has 15 residues. Germline values: CDR1 SNHLY, CDR2 FYNNEI. V lost 8 bases and J lost 6, with 22 bases in between.

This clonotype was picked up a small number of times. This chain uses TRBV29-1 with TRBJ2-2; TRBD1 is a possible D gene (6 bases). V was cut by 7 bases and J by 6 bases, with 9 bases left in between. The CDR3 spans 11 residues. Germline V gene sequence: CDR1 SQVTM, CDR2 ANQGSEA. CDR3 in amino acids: CSANRAGELFF. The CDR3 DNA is TGCAGCGCAAACAGGGCCGGGGAGCTGTTTTTT.

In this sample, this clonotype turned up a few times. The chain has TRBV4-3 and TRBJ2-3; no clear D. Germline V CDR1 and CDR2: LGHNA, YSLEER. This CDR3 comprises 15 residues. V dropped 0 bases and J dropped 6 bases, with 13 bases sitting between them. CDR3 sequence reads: CASSQDRTLKDTQYF. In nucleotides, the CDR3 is TGCGCCAGCAGCCAAGACAGGACCCTGAAGGATACGCAGTATTTT.

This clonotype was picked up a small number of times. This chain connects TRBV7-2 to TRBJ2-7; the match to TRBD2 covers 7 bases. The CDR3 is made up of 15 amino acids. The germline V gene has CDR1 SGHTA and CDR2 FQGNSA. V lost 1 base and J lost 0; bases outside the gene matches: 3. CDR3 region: CASSLGASGSYEQYF. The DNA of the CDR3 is TGTGCCAGCAGCTTAGGGGCTAGCGGCTCCTACGAGCAGTACTTC.

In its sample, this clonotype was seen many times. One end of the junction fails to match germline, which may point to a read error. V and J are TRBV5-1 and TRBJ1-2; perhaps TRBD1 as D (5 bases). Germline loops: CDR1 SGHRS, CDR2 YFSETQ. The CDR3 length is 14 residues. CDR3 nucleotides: TGTGCCAGCAGCTTAGACGGTGGCAGGGATGGCTACACCTTC. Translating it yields CASSLDGGRDGYTF.

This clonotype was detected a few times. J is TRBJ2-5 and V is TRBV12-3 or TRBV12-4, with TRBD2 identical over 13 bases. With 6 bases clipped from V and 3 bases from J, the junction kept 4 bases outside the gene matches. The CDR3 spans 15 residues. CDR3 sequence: CASRNGLAGEETQYF. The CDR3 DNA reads TGTGCCAGCAGGAACGGACTAGCGGGGGAAGAGACCCAGTACTTC.

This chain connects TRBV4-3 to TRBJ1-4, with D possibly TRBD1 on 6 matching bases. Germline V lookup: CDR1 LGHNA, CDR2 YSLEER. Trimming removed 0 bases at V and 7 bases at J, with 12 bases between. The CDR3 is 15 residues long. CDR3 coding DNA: TGCGCCAGCAGCCAAGATCCGGGGGGGCGTGAAAAACTGTTTTTT. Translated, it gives CASSQDPGGREKLFF.

The CDR3 region is CASRPGGSGGYTF. The CDR3 DNA is TGTGCCAGCAGACCAGGGGGCTCAGGTGGCTACACCTTC. The rearrangement joins TRBV6-2 or TRBV6-3 to TRBJ1-2; 8 nucleotides agree with TRBD1. This CDR3 is built from 13 residues. V shed 6 bases, J shed 7 bases, and the junction held 7 bases outside the gene matches. Looked up from germline, CDR1 is MNHEY and CDR2 is SVGEGT.

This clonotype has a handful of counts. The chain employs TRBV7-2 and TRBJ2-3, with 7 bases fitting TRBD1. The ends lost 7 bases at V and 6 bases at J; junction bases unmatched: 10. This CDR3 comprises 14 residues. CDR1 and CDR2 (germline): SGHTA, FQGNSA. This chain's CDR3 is CASNSKTGADTQYF. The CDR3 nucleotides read TGTGCCAGCAACTCCAAAACAGGGGCGGATACGCAGTATTTT. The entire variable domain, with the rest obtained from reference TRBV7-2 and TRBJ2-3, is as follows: GAGVSQSPSNKVTEKGKDVELRCDPISGHTALYWYRQSLGQGLEFLIYFQGNSAPDKSGLPSDRFSAERTGGSVSTLTIQRTQQEDSAVYLCASNSKTGADTQYFGPGTRLTVL.

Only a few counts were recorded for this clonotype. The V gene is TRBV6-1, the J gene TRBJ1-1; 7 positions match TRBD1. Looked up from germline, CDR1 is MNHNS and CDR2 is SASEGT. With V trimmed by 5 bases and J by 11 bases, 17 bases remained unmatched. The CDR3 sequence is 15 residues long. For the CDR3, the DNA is TGTGCCAGCAGTCCCCTATTCACCCGACAGGGCGTCGCTTTCTTT. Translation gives CASSPLFTRQGVAFF.

CDR3 residues: CASSSLRGRHSNQPQHF. CDR3 DNA sequence: TGTGCCAGCAGCTCTCTCAGGGGACGGCATAGCAATCAGCCCCAGCATTTT. The V and J genes are TRBV5-6 and TRBJ1-5; D is possibly TRBD1 (6 bases). The length of the CDR3 is 17 residues. With 3 bases removed from V and 0 bases from J, the gap between germline ends came to 16 bases. Germline V CDR1 and CDR2: SGHDT, YYEEEE.

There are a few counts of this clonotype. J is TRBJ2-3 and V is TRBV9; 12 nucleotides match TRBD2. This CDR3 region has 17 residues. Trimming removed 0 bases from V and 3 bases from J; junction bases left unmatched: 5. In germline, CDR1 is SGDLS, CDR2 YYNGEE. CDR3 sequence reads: CASSVEALAGGTDTQYF. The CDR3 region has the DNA TGTGCCAGCAGCGTAGAGGCTCTAGCGGGGGGGACAGATACGCAGTATTTT.

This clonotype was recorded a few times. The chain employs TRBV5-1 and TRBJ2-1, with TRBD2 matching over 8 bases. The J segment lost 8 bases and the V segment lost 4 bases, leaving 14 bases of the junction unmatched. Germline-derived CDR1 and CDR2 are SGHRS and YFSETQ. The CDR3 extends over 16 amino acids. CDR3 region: CASSPRYTGGPHEQFF. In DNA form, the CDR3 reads TGCGCCAGCAGCCCGAGATATACGGGGGGGCCCCATGAGCAGTTCTTC.

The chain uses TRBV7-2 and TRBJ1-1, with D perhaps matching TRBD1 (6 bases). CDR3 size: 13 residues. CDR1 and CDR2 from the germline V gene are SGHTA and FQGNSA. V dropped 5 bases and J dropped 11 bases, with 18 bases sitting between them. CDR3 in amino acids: CASSLVGGEQAFF. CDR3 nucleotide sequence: TGTGCCAGCAGCCTAGTAGGGGGGGAGCAGGCTTTCTTT.

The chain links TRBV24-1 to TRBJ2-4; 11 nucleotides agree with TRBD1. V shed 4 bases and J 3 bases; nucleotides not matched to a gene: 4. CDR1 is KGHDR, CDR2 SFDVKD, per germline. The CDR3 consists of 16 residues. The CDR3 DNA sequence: TGTGCCACCAGTGAAGCCGGGACAGGGGGCAAAAACATTCAGTACTTC. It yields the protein CATSEAGTGGKNIQYF.

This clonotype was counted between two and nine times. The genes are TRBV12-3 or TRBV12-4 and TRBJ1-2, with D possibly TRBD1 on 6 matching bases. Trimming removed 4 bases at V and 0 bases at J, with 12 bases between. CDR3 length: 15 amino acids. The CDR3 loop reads CASSSRGGANYGYTF. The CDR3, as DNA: TGTGCCAGCAGTTCGCGAGGGGGGGCTAACTATGGCTACACCTTC.

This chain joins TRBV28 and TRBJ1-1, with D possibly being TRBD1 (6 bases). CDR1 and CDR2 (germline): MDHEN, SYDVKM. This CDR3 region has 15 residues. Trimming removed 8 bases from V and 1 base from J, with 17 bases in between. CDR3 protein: CASHGRGRGNTEAFF. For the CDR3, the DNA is TGTGCCAGCCACGGGAGGGGCAGGGGGAACACTGAAGCTTTCTTT.

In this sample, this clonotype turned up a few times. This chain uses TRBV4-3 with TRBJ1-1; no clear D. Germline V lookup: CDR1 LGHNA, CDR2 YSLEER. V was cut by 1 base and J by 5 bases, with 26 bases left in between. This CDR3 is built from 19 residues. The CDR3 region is CASSQARAAPVGVPTEAFF. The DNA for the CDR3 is TGCGCCAGCAGCCAAGCCCGGGCAGCACCGGTGGGAGTTCCAACTGAAGCTTTCTTT.

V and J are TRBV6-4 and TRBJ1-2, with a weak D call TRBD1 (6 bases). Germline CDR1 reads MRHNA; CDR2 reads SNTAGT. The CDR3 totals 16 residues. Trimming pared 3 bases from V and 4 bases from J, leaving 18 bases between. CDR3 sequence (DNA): TGTGCCAGCAGTGAATTCTTTTCGTCAGGGGCCTATGGCTACACCTTC. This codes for CASSEFFSSGAYGYTF.

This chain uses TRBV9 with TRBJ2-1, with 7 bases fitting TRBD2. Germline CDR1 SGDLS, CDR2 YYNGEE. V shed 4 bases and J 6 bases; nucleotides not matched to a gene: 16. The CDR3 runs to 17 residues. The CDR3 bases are TGTGCCAGCAGCCACCGTCCGACGAGCGGGGAGCTCAATGAGCAGTTCTTC. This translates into CASSHRPTSGELNEQFF.

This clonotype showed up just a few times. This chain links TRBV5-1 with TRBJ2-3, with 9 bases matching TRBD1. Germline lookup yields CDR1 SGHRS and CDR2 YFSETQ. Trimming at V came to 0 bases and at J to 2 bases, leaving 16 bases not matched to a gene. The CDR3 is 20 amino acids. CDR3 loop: CASSLVGGQGFLPYTDTQYF. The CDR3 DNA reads TGCGCCAGCAGCTTGGTTGGGGGACAGGGCTTCCTTCCATACACAGATACGCAGTATTTT.

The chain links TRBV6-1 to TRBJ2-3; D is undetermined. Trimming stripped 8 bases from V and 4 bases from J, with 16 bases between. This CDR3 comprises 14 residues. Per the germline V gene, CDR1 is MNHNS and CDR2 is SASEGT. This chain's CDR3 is CASVPYPQADTQYF. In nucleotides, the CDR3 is TGTGCCAGCGTCCCATATCCCCAAGCAGATACGCAGTATTTT.

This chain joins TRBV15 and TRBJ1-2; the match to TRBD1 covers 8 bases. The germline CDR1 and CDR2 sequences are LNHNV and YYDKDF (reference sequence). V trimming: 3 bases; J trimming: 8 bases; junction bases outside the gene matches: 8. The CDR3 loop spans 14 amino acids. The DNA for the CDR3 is TGTGCCACCAGCAGTCCTCAGGGGGCCCGGGGCTACACCTTC. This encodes CATSSPQGARGYTF.

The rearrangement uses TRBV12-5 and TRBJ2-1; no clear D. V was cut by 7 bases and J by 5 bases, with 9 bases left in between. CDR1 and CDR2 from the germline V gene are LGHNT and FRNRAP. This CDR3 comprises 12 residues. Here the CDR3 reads CASAWSDNEQFF. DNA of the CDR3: TGTGCTAGTGCGTGGTCCGACAATGAGCAGTTCTTC.